A single sample gave rise to the 20 T cell receptor beta chains below, sequenced in a study of shared clonotypes between healthy human individuals. Only in-frame clones appear in the TCRdb table, and some are missing; sequencing was by immunoSEQ multiplex PCR. The data hold fewer than 3 million clones, with 85% to 95% observed a single time. Sample: naive CD4+ T cells from PBMCs. The sample's subset: CD45RA+ positively selected. The source of these receptors is a man younger than 35 in good health. Some clones in this sample may be carry-over from other donors' samples.

The V call is TRBV6-6, the J call TRBJ1-4; D unclear. The germline V gene encodes CDR1 MNHNY and CDR2 SVGAGI (reference sequence). Trimming pared 4 bases from V and 6 bases from J, leaving 18 bases between. CDR3 length: 16 amino acids. The CDR3, as DNA: TGTGCCAGCAGTTCCCCAATAGGCAGATTAGATGAAAAACTGTTTTTT. Translating gives CASSSPIGRLDEKLFF.

The chain carries TRBV5-1 and TRBJ2-1, with D possibly TRBD2 on 5 matching bases. Germline V CDR1 and CDR2: SGHRS, YFSETQ. V was clipped by 4 bases and J by 7 bases, with 24 bases between them. The CDR3 has 17 amino acids. For the CDR3, the DNA is TGCGCCAGCAGCGACGGGTCGCAGCGGATCCTTCGGAATGAGCAGTTCTTC. Translation: CASSDGSQRILRNEQFF.

J is TRBJ2-7 and V is TRBV19; D is possibly TRBD1 (5 bases). CDR3 length: 15 amino acids. The V gene lost 7 bases and the J gene lost 2 bases, with 18 bases spanning the gap. Germline CDR1 LNHDA, CDR2 SQIVND (reference sequence). The CDR3 DNA sequence: TGTGCCAGTAATCTCCTAGGCAGGGTTACCTACGAGCAGTACTTC. Translation: CASNLLGRVTYEQYF.

This rearrangement joins TRBV5-1 to TRBJ1-4; 7 bases are shared with TRBD1. Germline V gives CDR1 SGHRS, CDR2 YFSETQ. J gave up 1 base and V 2 bases, and 8 bases lay outside the gene matches. CDR3 length: 17 residues. This chain's CDR3 is CASSFSSTGQTNEKLFF. CDR3 sequence (DNA): TGCGCCAGCAGCTTCTCATCGACAGGGCAAACTAATGAAAAACTGTTTTTT.

The chain couples TRBV7-2 to TRBJ2-3, with D perhaps matching TRBD2 (6 bases). Germline assignment: CDR1 SGHTA and CDR2 FQGNSA. This CDR3 is built from 15 residues. The germline V and J ends were trimmed by 5 bases and 3 bases, with 15 bases remaining between them. The CDR3: CASSPGGGQTDTQYF. The CDR3 nucleotides read TGTGCCAGCAGCCCCGGAGGAGGGCAGACAGATACGCAGTATTTT.

The chain recombines TRBV6-5 with TRBJ1-2; D unresolved. The CDR3 has 15 residues. Trimming cost V 0 bases and J 4 bases, with 12 bases left between them. From germline, CDR1 is MNHEY and CDR2 SVGAGI. The CDR3 region is CASSYSQRQAYGYTF. CDR3 nucleotides: TGTGCCAGCAGTTACTCCCAAAGACAAGCCTATGGCTACACCTTC.

The genes are TRBV4-1 and TRBJ1-5; D remains unclear. CDR3 length: 17 residues. Trimming took 0 bases from V and 6 from J, leaving 18 bases between them. Per the germline V gene, CDR1 is MGHRA and CDR2 is YSYEKL. The CDR3 protein is CASSQDGMGGDFQPQHF. The CDR3 bases are TGCGCCAGCAGCCAAGATGGAATGGGAGGAGATTTTCAGCCCCAGCATTTT.

V gene TRBV7-9 combines with J gene TRBJ2-1, with D perhaps TRBD1 (6 bases). This CDR3 spans 16 amino acids. Trimming left V 6 bases short and J 5 bases short, with 20 bases between. CDR1 is SEHNR and CDR2 is FQNEAQ in the germline V gene (reference sequence). CDR3 DNA: TGTGCCAGCAGTTTCCAGAGTGGCAGGGGCCACAATGAGCAGTTCTTC. Translating it yields CASSFQSGRGHNEQFF.

The chain carries TRBV15 and TRBJ2-7; 9 nucleotides agree with TRBD2. Germline-derived CDR1 and CDR2 are LNHNV and YYDKDF (reference sequence). The CDR3 loop spans 18 amino acids. V dropped 5 bases and J dropped 0; count of bases not matched to a gene: 14. The CDR3 DNA sequence: TGTGCCACCAGCTCGCGAGGGGGAGGCGGGAGGGCCTCCTACGAGCAGTACTTC. This sequence encodes CATSSRGGGGRASYEQYF.

The CDR3 loop reads CASSLGFQAAFF. CDR3 bases: TGTGCCAGCAGCTTAGGTTTCCAGGCAGCTTTCTTT. The chain recombines TRBV7-2 with TRBJ1-1; D remains ambiguous. The CDR3 covers 12 residues. Trimming stripped 1 base from V and 10 bases from J, with 10 bases between. In germline, CDR1 is SGHTA, CDR2 FQGNSA.

Comment on this clone: The same CDR3 arises from other DNA sequences in this sample as well. The rearrangement uses TRBV5-1 and TRBJ2-7, with 7 positions matching TRBD1. The V and J ends lost 2 bases and 2 bases, in that order; junction bases with no gene match: 4. The CDR3 has 14 amino acids. Per the germline V gene, CDR1 is SGHRS and CDR2 is YFSETQ. The CDR3 spells CASSFRTGTYEQYF. The CDR3 bases are TGCGCCAGCAGCTTTAGGACAGGCACCTACGAGCAGTACTTC.

This chain uses TRBV19 with TRBJ1-1; D is ambiguous. Trimming cost V 8 bases and J 1 base, with 14 bases left between them. Germline V gene data show CDR1 as LNHDA and CDR2 as SQIVND (reference sequence). The CDR3 extends over 14 amino acids. The CDR3 spells CASRVPGRNTEAFF. For the CDR3, the DNA is TGTGCCAGTCGAGTTCCAGGTAGGAACACTGAAGCTTTCTTT.

This clone has just a few counts. The chain recombines TRBV25-1 with TRBJ1-1, with D maybe TRBD1 (5 bases). V gave up 7 bases and J gave up 2 bases, with 11 bases separating them. CDR1 is MGHDK and CDR2 is SYGVNS in the germline V gene. CDR3 length: 13 amino acids. Here the CDR3 reads CASKSRGNTEAFF. DNA for the CDR3: TGTGCCAGCAAGTCTAGGGGAAACACTGAAGCTTTCTTT.

The V call is TRBV7-2, the J call TRBJ2-5; D is ambiguous. Looked up from germline, CDR1 is SGHTA and CDR2 is FQGNSA. CDR3 length: 16 residues. The V and J ends lost 1 base and 0 bases respectively, with 12 bases between them. CDR3 protein: CASSLVGRSYQETQYF. The CDR3 nucleotides read TGTGCCAGCAGCTTAGTCGGCAGATCCTACCAAGAGACCCAGTACTTC.

The genes are TRBV4-1 and TRBJ2-3; the D is unclear. In germline, CDR1 is MGHRA, CDR2 YSYEKL. The CDR3 contains 16 residues. Between the trimmed V and J ends, which lost 0 bases and 2 bases, there was a span of 12 bases. The CDR3 DNA reads as TGCGCCAGCAGCCAAGAGAACTGGCCCTCCACAGATACGCAGTATTTT. As protein: CASSQENWPSTDTQYF.

The chain uses TRBV5-1 and TRBJ1-5; D ambiguous. V lost 4 bases to trimming and J lost 6 bases, with 11 bases between them. The CDR3 has 13 amino acids. Germline V gene sequence: CDR1 SGHRS, CDR2 YFSETQ. CDR3 sequence (DNA): TGCGCCAGCAGCGAGGCCGGGTTTCAGCCCCAGCATTTT. Its translation: CASSEAGFQPQHF.

The chain is built from TRBV10-1 and TRBJ2-1, with TRBD2 matching over 7 bases. The CDR3 contains 14 residues. The germline CDR1 and CDR2 sequences are WNHNN and SYGVQD (reference sequence). Trimming removed 3 bases from V and 6 bases from J; junction bases left unmatched: 5. The CDR3 DNA reads TGCGCCAGCAGTGATCGGCTAGCGGTCAATGAGCAGTTCTTC. Its translation: CASSDRLAVNEQFF.

The table lists this clone with a count of one. The J gene is TRBJ2-7, the V gene TRBV7-8, with a possible D match to TRBD1 (6 bases). Trimming took 4 bases from V and 1 from J, leaving 8 bases between them. The CDR3 sequence is 13 residues long. Germline CDR1 SGHVS, CDR2 FQNEAQ. The CDR3 loop is CASSWTESYEQYF. CDR3 DNA: TGTGCCAGCAGCTGGACAGAGTCCTACGAGCAGTACTTC.

V usage is TRBV15 and J usage is TRBJ2-7; the D gene is possibly TRBD2 (5 bases). V dropped 3 bases and J dropped 7 bases, with 19 bases sitting between them. The CDR3 is made up of 15 amino acids. The germline gives CDR1 LNHNV, CDR2 YYDKDF (reference sequence). The CDR3 DNA reads TGTGCCACCAGCAGCAGCGGTTCCTCCTTCAAGGAGCAGTACTTC. Translating gives CATSSSGSSFKEQYF.

CDR3 in DNA: TGTGCCAGCAGCGGACGGGACAGCGGATACAATGAGCAGTTCTTC. As protein: CASSGRDSGYNEQFF. The chain employs TRBV9 and TRBJ2-1, with TRBD1 identical over 7 bases. Per germline, CDR1 SGDLS and CDR2 YYNGEE. V was clipped by 3 bases and J by 4 bases; unmatched bases: 7. There are 15 residues in the CDR3.